The rows below give T cell receptor beta chains drawn from one sample of a study of T cell responses to AZD1222 COVID-19 vaccine. Only in-frame clones appear in the TCRdb table, and some are missing; sequencing was by immunoSEQ multiplex PCR. The sample consists of some 130,000 clones, approximately 90% of them appearing once. Sequences were derived from peripheral blood, sampled on day 0 of AZD1222 vaccination. These receptors were taken from an adult in good health. CDR3s include the opening cysteine and the closing phenylalanine or tryptophan. A D gene is named only where the DNA matches it firmly. Clone size appears in some rows only: once, few, many, or a class for an expanded clone.

clone_size	d_call	v_call	j_call	cdr3_aa	cdr3_nt
NA	TRBD2	TRBV14	TRBJ2-3	CASGTSGAQYF	TGTGCCAGCGGGACTAGCGGGGCGCAGTATTTT
few	NA	TRBV27	TRBJ1-1	CASSYRDNTEAFF	TGTGCCAGCAGTTATCGGGACAACACTGAAGCTTTCTTT
NA	NA	TRBV6-5	TRBJ1-5	CASSTTGGVNQPQHF	TGTGCCAGCAGTACGACAGGAGGAGTGAATCAGCCCCAGCATTTT
NA	TRBD2	TRBV24-1	TRBJ2-3	CATSSSPGREVSDTQYF	TGTGCCACCAGTTCCTCGCCGGGGCGGGAGGTGTCAGATACGCAGTATTTT
NA	TRBD1	TRBV7-9	TRBJ1-2	CASSSYWTGPSNGYTF	TGTGCCAGCAGCTCATATTGGACAGGGCCTTCGAATGGCTACACCTTC
NA	NA	TRBV7-2	TRBJ1-1	CASSPAAVNTEAFF	TGTGCCAGCAGCCCTGCGGCAGTCAACACTGAAGCTTTCTTT
NA	TRBD1	TRBV19	TRBJ1-2	CASSRVEGAVYGYTF	TGTGCCAGTAGCCGGGTGGAGGGGGCGGTCTATGGCTACACCTTC
NA	NA	TRBV19	TRBJ1-1	CASSPLVPKIMNTEAFF	TGTGCCAGTAGCCCCCTTGTCCCCAAAATAATGAACACTGAAGCTTTCTTT
NA	NA	TRBV18	TRBJ1-1	CASSPLRDTEAFF	TGTGCCAGCTCACCACTGCGGGACACTGAAGCTTTCTTT
NA	NA	TRBV19	TRBJ1-4	CASSIEGTISATNEKLFF	TGTGCCAGTAGTATCGAGGGGACAATCTCAGCAACTAATGAAAAACTGTTTTTT
NA	TRBD1	TRBV19	TRBJ1-1	CASSIGAYRGDWKPEAFF	TGTGCCAGTAGTATTGGGGCGTACAGGGGCGACTGGAAACCCGAAGCTTTCTTT
NA	TRBD2	TRBV6-2/TRBV6-3	TRBJ2-7	CASSYSRASGSREQYF	TGTGCCAGCAGTTACAGTCGGGCTAGCGGGTCGAGAGAGCAGTACTTC
once	NA	TRBV5-5	TRBJ1-1	CASSFQIGGTEAFF	TGTGCCAGCAGCTTCCAGATTGGGGGGACTGAAGCTTTCTTT
NA	TRBD1	TRBV4-3	TRBJ1-2	CATSRRQGDGYTF	TGCGCCACATCCCGGCGACAGGGGGATGGCTACACCTTC
NA	NA	TRBV10-2	TRBJ2-7	CASSEEAGRGYYEQYF	TGCGCCAGCAGTGAAGAGGCAGGTAGAGGGTACTACGAGCAGTACTTC
few	NA	TRBV5-1	TRBJ1-1	CASSFPSGSKNTEAFF	TGCGCCAGCAGCTTCCCGTCTGGCAGCAAGAACACTGAAGCTTTCTTT
NA	NA	TRBV12-3/TRBV12-4	TRBJ1-1	CASRFPTGEAFF	TGTGCCAGCAGGTTCCCGACAGGTGAAGCTTTCTTT
NA	TRBD1	TRBV5-1	TRBJ2-7	CASRGQGDYAEQYF	TGCGCCAGCCGAGGACAGGGGGATTATGCCGAGCAGTACTTC
NA	NA	TRBV28	TRBJ2-2	CASSLPPWGGAGGELFF	TGTGCCAGCAGTTTGCCCCCCTGGGGGGGGGCGGGCGGGGAGCTGTTTTTT
NA	TRBD1	TRBV5-1	TRBJ1-1	CASRTGTANTEAFF	TGCGCCAGCAGAACCGGGACAGCGAACACTGAAGCTTTCTTT
NA	TRBD1	TRBV5-1	TRBJ1-4	CASSLEGDRGYEKLFF	TGCGCCAGCAGCTTGGAGGGCGACAGGGGGTATGAAAAACTGTTTTTT
NA	NA	TRBV5-1	TRBJ1-3	CASSLGQPRNTIYF	TGCGCCAGCAGCTTGGGCCAGCCCAGAAACACCATATATTTT
NA	NA	TRBV6-2/TRBV6-3	TRBJ1-2	CASSTGYGYTF	TGTGCCAGCAGCACCGGGTATGGCTACACCTTC
NA	NA	TRBV24-1	TRBJ2-7	CATSDSGTRQEQYF	TGTGCCACCAGTGATTCAGGGACCCGGCAGGAGCAGTACTTC
NA	NA	TRBV7-8	TRBJ1-1	CASSLAITWVSGTEAFF	TGTGCCAGCAGCTTAGCGATCACGTGGGTTAGTGGGACTGAAGCTTTCTTT
NA	NA	TRBV5-1	TRBJ2-7	CASSLTAGTATYEQYF	TGCGCCAGCAGCTTGACCGCCGGGACGGCGACCTACGAGCAGTACTTC
NA	NA	TRBV6-1	TRBJ1-5	CASSEGLFLSNQPQHF	TGTGCCAGCAGTGAAGGCCTCTTTCTTAGCAATCAGCCCCAGCATTTT
NA	TRBD1	TRBV30	TRBJ1-2	CAWTGTANYGYTF	TGTGCCTGGACCGGGACAGCTAACTATGGCTACACCTTC
once	TRBD2	TRBV3-1/TRBV3-2	TRBJ2-1	CASSRSGGSSYNEQFF	TGTGCCAGCAGCCGTAGCGGGGGGAGCTCCTACAATGAGCAGTTCTTC
NA	NA	TRBV25-1	TRBJ1-1	CASSDVHKKGGTEAFF	TGTGCCAGCAGTGACGTTCATAAGAAAGGGGGTACTGAAGCTTTCTTT
once	NA	TRBV20-1	TRBJ1-1	CSARNTEAFF	TGCAGTGCGCGGAACACTGAAGCTTTCTTT
NA	NA	TRBV12-5	TRBJ2-3	CASAPRASTDTQYF	TGTGCTAGTGCCCCTCGGGCGAGCACAGATACGCAGTATTTT
NA	TRBD1	TRBV7-9	TRBJ1-5	CASSLGQGFNQPQHF	TGTGCCAGCAGCTTGGGACAGGGGTTCAATCAGCCCCAGCATTTT
NA	NA	TRBV28	TRBJ2-5	CASSFSGVLVETQYF	TGTGCCAGCAGTTTTAGTGGGGTGTTGGTAGAGACCCAGTACTTC
once	NA	TRBV18	TRBJ2-2	CASSPYMGGNTGELFF	TGTGCCAGCTCACCGTATATGGGCGGTAATACCGGGGAGCTGTTTTTT
NA	TRBD1	TRBV19	TRBJ1-2	CASSTPPGTGDNYGYTF	TGTGCCAGTAGTACCCCTCCCGGGACAGGGGATAACTATGGCTACACCTTC